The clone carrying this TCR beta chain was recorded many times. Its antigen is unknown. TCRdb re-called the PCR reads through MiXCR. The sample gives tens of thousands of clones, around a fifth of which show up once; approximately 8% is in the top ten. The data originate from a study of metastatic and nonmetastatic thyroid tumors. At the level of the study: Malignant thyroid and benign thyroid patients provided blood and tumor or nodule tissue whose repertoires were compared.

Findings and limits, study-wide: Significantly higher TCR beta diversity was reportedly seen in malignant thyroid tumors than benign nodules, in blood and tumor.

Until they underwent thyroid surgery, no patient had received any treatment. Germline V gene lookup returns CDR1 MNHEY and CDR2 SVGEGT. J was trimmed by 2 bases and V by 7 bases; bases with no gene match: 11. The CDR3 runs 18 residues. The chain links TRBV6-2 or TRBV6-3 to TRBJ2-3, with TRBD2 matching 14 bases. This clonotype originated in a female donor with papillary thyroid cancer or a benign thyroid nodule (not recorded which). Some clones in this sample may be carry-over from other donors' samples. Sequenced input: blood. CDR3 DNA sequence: TGTGCCAGCAAGGGACTAGCGGGGGCCCCCGCCCACACAGATACGCAGTATTTT. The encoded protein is CASKGLAGAPAHTDTQYF.